The rows below give T cell receptor beta chains drawn from one sample of a study of T-cell reconstitution after alpha-beta-depleted transplantation in children. One entry per CDR3 protein results from TCRdb running MiXCR on the PCR reads. The repertoire holds about 110,000 distinct CDR3 sequences, with 5.5% to 7% as singletons. The sequences come from PBMCs, mostly from graft donor cells, collected 360 days after TCRalphabeta/CD19-depleted stem cell transplant. These TCRs come from a male patient aged 2-15 years who had a stem cell transplant for acute lymphoblastic leukemia, so the T cells may come from the graft donor. Both conserved end residues are part of each CDR3. D genes are given only for firm matches. Expanded clones are given a class, and other clones once, few, many or no size at all.

few	TRBV24-1	-	TRBJ1-1	CATSDSGGRTEAFF	TGTGCCACCAGTGACTCCGGGGGCAGGACTGAAGCTTTCTTT
many	TRBV20-1	-	TRBJ2-3	CSGETDTQYF	TGCAGTGGGGAAACAGATACGCAGTATTTT
many	TRBV6-2/TRBV6-3	TRBD1	TRBJ1-2	CASRPFRDRKGYTF	TGTGCCAGCAGACCCTTCCGGGACAGGAAGGGCTACACCTTC
-	TRBV4-2	-	TRBJ2-7	CASSLGQNEQYF	TGTGCCAGCAGCCTCGGGCAAAACGAGCAGTACTTC
many	TRBV20-1	-	TRBJ2-6	CSAGDYSGANVLTF	TGCAGTGCTGGGGATTACTCTGGGGCCAACGTCCTGACTTTC
-	TRBV13	TRBD1	TRBJ2-7	CASSPEQGSSYEQYF	TGTGCCAGCAGCCCAGAACAGGGGAGCTCCTACGAGCAGTACTTC
many	TRBV7-9	TRBD1	TRBJ2-3	CASSVTGGTADTQYF	TGTGCCAGCAGCGTTACAGGGGGCACGGCAGATACGCAGTATTTT
many	TRBV24-1	-	TRBJ2-2	CATSDLLGGELFF	TGTGCCACCAGTGATTTGCTGGGCGGGGAGCTGTTTTTT
many	TRBV7-9	TRBD2	TRBJ2-1	CASSSGTSAISYNEQFF	TGTGCCAGCAGCTCCGGGACTAGCGCAATATCCTACAATGAGCAGTTCTTC
many	TRBV6-5	-	TRBJ1-4	CASSPLTGNNEKLFF	TGTGCCAGCAGCCCCCTCACCGGGAATAATGAAAAACTGTTTTTT
many	TRBV28	-	TRBJ2-1	CASSLSARPSSYNEQFF	TGTGCCAGCAGTTTAAGCGCACGCCCGAGCTCCTACAATGAGCAGTTCTTC
many	TRBV12-3/TRBV12-4	TRBD1	TRBJ2-3	CASSLIRQGPDTQYF	TGTGCCAGCAGTTTAATACGACAGGGCCCAGATACGCAGTATTTT
many	TRBV28	-	TRBJ2-2	CASSLRITNTGELFF	TGTGCCAGCAGTTTACGGATAACGAACACCGGGGAGCTGTTTTTT
few	TRBV4-3	TRBD1	TRBJ1-4	CASSQRSRQGHEKLFF	TGCGCCAGCAGCCAAAGGAGTAGACAGGGGCACGAAAAACTGTTTTTT
-	TRBV7-8	TRBD2	TRBJ2-3	CASSLARLAASTDTQYF	TGTGCCAGCAGCTTAGCGCGGCTAGCGGCTAGCACAGATACGCAGTATTTT
-	TRBV6-1	-	TRBJ1-3	CASSPDWISGNTIYF	TGTGCCAGCAGCCCCGATTGGATCTCTGGAAACACCATATATTTT
many	TRBV5-6	-	TRBJ2-2	CASSISSGELFF	TGTGCCAGCAGTATTTCCAGCGGGGAGCTGTTTTTT
many	TRBV20-1	TRBD1	TRBJ2-7	CSVQGDSYEQYF	TGCAGTGTCCAGGGGGACTCCTACGAGCAGTACTTC
many	TRBV29-1	-	TRBJ2-5	CSVEVTGTPYF	TGCAGCGTTGAAGTAACCGGGACGCCTTACTTC
-	TRBV28	-	TRBJ2-4	CASSFSLAKNIQYF	TGTGCCAGCAGTTTCTCCCTAGCCAAAAACATTCAGTACTTC
-	TRBV4-1	-	TRBJ1-5	CASSQEGEGQPQHF	TGCGCCAGCAGCCAAGAAGGGGAAGGGCAGCCCCAGCATTTT
-	TRBV2	-	TRBJ1-3	CASRRQANTIYF	TGTGCCAGCAGGAGACAGGCGAACACCATATATTTT
many	TRBV6-5	TRBD2	TRBJ2-1	CASSPGLAGVYEQFF	TGTGCCAGCAGCCCCGGACTAGCGGGAGTATATGAGCAGTTCTTC
many	TRBV28	TRBD2	TRBJ2-3	CASSPLAVLYTQYF	TGTGCCAGCAGCCCCCTAGCGGTACTATATACGCAGTATTTT
many	TRBV7-9	-	TRBJ2-7	CASSSYTDYEQYF	TGTGCCAGCAGCTCCTACACAGATTACGAGCAGTACTTC
many	TRBV20-1	-	TRBJ2-7	CSARDDLDNSPYEQYF	TGCAGTGCTAGAGATGATCTGGACAACTCTCCCTACGAGCAGTACTTC
few	TRBV28	-	TRBJ2-2	CASSLLRLPTGELFF	TGTGCCAGCAGTTTATTAAGACTACCCACCGGGGAGCTGTTTTTT
many	TRBV4-3	TRBD2	TRBJ2-4	CASSQFRDYKNIQYF	TGCGCCAGCAGCCAATTCCGGGACTATAAAAACATTCAGTACTTC
-	TRBV6-6	-	TRBJ2-5	CASSYLGQTDPYF	TGTGCCAGCAGTTACCTTGGACAGACGGACCCGTACTTC
many	TRBV25-1	-	TRBJ2-5	CASSNGPETQYF	TGTGCCAGCAGTAACGGTCCAGAGACCCAGTACTTC
many	TRBV27	-	TRBJ2-2	CASSSAWATNTGELFF	TGTGCCAGCAGTTCCGCCTGGGCCACAAACACCGGGGAGCTGTTTTTT
many	TRBV2	-	TRBJ2-4	CAGSPNIQYF	TGTGCCGGATCACCAAACATTCAGTACTTC
-	TRBV6-5	-	TRBJ2-5	CATTRGLGTQYF	TGTGCCACTACGCGGGGATTGGGGACCCAGTACTTC
-	TRBV5-1	-	TRBJ1-2	CASTDSNYGYTF	TGCGCCAGCACCGACAGCAACTATGGCTACACCTTC
few	TRBV6-5	-	TRBJ1-6	CASRGREHNSPLHF	TGTGCCAGCAGAGGCCGGGAGCATAATTCACCCCTCCACTTT
-	TRBV15	TRBD1	TRBJ2-3	CATRGQGSSTDTQYF	TGTGCCACCAGGGGACAGGGTTCTAGCACAGATACGCAGTATTTT
-	TRBV7-9	TRBD1	TRBJ1-1	CASSGQGKAFF	TGTGCCAGCAGCGGACAGGGGAAAGCTTTCTTT